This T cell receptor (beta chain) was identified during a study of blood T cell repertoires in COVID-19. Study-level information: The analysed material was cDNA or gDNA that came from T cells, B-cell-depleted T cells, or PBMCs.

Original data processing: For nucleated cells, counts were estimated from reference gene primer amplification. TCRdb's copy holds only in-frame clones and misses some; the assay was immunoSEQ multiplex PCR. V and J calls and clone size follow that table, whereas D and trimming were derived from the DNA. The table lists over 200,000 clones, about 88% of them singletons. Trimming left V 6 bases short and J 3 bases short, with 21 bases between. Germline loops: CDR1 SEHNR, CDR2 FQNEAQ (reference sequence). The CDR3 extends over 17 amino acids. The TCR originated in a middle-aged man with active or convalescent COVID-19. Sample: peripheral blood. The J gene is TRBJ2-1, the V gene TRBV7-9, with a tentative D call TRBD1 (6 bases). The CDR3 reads CASRPRYRAELYNEQFF. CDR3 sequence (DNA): TGTGCCAGCAGGCCAAGGTACAGGGCCGAACTCTACAATGAGCAGTTCTTC.